This TCR beta chain was sequenced during a study of blood T cell repertoires in COVID-19. About the research overall: Sites in the United States, Italy and Spain provided acute and convalescent COVID-19 samples.

Trimming removed 0 bases from V and 0 bases from J, with 7 bases in between. The CDR3 totals 15 residues. Germline CDR1 reads SGDLS; CDR2 reads YYNGEE. The data were produced by immunoSEQ multiplex PCR, yet TCRdb's version contains in-frame clones alone and is incomplete. The data hold about 330,000 clones, with around 90% observed a single time. The V gene is TRBV9, the J gene TRBJ1-3; D remains unclear. The sample consisted of PBMCs or T cells enriched from blood (not recorded which). The sequence was collected from a man aged 25-45 years who had recovered from COVID-19. CDR3 bases: TGTGCCAGCAGCGTAGGTCCCTACTCTGGAAACACCATATATTTT. It is translated as CASSVGPYSGNTIYF.